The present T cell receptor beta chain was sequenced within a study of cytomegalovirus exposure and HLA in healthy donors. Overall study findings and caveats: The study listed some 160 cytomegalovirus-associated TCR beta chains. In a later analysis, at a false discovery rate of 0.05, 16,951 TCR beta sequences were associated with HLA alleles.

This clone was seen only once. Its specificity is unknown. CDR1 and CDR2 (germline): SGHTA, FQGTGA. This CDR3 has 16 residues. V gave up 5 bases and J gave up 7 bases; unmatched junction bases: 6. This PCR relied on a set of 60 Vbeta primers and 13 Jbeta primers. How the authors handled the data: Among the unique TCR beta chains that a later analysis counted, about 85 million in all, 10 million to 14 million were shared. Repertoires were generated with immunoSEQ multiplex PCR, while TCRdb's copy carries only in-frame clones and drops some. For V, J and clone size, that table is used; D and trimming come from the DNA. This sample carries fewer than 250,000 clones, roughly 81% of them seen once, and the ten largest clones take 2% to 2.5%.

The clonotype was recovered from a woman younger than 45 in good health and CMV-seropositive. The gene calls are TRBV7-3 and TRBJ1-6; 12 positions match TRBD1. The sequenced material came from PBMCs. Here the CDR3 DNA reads TGTGCCAGCAGCATGGGACAGGGGGCTGAAAATTCACCCCTCCACTTT. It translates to CASSMGQGAENSPLHF.